This T cell receptor beta chain was identified in a study of cytomegalovirus exposure and HLA in healthy donors (dated by TCRdb to 2016 to 2017). A note on the overall study: In an earlier analysis of fewer than 750 of the donors, 276 Gb of sequence data and 90 million to 130 million unique TCR beta sequences from about 190 million T cells were reported. An early release covering 500 to 750 HLA-typed donors comprised about 300 gigabases of sequencing data and approximately 85 million unique TCR sequences. Among the roughly 400 genotyped donors, about 85% belonged to the genetic ancestry cluster associated with self-reported Caucasian donors. The study aimed to test whether signatures of past pathogen exposure could be identified by cataloging public T cell receptors. Using immunosequencing, the study profiled T cell repertoires from about 610 subjects and related those repertoires to cytomegalovirus serostatus. A separate validation cohort of approximately 130 different subjects was used in addition to the 666-subject first cohort. High-throughput TCR immunosequencing, statistical association of individual TCRs with disease status, and machine learning were combined to predict cytomegalovirus infection status. In a later analysis, previously published TCR beta repertoires from more than 500 donors were re-analyzed and high-resolution HLA genotyping was added so that TCR occurrence patterns could be studied. The later analysis used no new phenotypic data to find candidate immune exposures, relying instead on TCR beta sequences and their occurrence across donors. An earlier analysis of approximately 500 of the donors applied high-throughput TCR beta sequencing to assess whether each TCR beta V gene segment acted as functional or pseudogenic. Donor age, sex, ethnicity and CMV serostatus were compiled together with the repertoire data. A later genetic analysis took genome-wide SNP genotypes for about three fifths of the roughly 700 donors and used that subset as a discovery cohort. All discovery cohort repertoires had been generated on a single sequencing platform. Class I and class II HLA loci were covered by the typing at four-digit resolution. The number of typed donors differed by locus: about 629-630 for A, B, C, DRB1 and DQB1; some 540 for DQA1; fewer than 610 for DPA1; and 450 to 480 for DPB1. Several DR-DQ haplotypes were treated as single units for association and clustering because of strong linkage in the cohort. Among roughly 370 genotyped donors of the cohort, an average of around 240,000 unique TCR beta nucleotide sequences were sequenced per donor, roughly 18% of them non-productive. General conclusions and limits of the study: In a later analysis, TCR association rates were found to vary across HLA loci, with the most associated TCRs seen for DRB1 alleles and the fewest for HLA-C alleles. It was suggested by the authors that the approach could potentially be generalized to other disease states and immunological phenotypes. The study listed 164 TCR beta chains as associated with cytomegalovirus. V-gene and J-gene trimming of TCR beta chains was associated with a missense DCLRE1C variant in a later genetic analysis, and the association was replicated in an independent cohort. A later analysis reported that several top co-occurrence clusters appeared linked to parvovirus B19, influenza, CMV and Epstein-Barr virus. When HLA alleles, especially DR and DQ, strongly co-occurred, attributing TCR associations to individual alleles was difficult. Compared with the 666-donor mean, donors in an Asian-associated ancestry cluster had fewer N-insertions in productive TCRs, according to a later genetic analysis. Some IMGT-functional V segments, including TRBV6-2 and TRBV6-3, could not be distinguished by the 87-base-pair reads and were therefore excluded. A few of the identified cytomegalovirus-associated TCR beta chains were confirmed in vitro to be specific for cytomegalovirus antigens. Because HLA typing was unavailable for some donors at each locus, only the typed subset was used in association tests. Linkage disequilibrium might explain the correlated functional status among segregating V segments, but an unknown experimental factor could not be ruled out. Broadly in line with IMGT annotations, most TCR beta V segments showed up in productive rearrangements about 87% or about 30% of the time in an earlier analysis of 587 of the donors. In a later analysis, HLA-associated TCR beta chains were found to be more clonally expanded and to have lower generation probabilities than equally common non-associated chains. Presence/absence analyses assumed roughly uniform sequencing depth across donors, an assumption that may not hold. A further reported finding was that TCR beta sequences accurately predicted the HLA-A and HLA-B alleles for most subjects in the first cohort. The classifier was reported to diagnose cytomegalovirus status with high specificity and sensitivity in both the original and validation cohorts. Only TCR beta chains were sequenced in this cohort, and the absence of alpha or paired-chain data limited detectable features. About 15 rarely observed V segments, including chromosome 9 orphons, were excluded from the earlier analysis of just under 600 of the donors because counts were too low. According to a later analysis, most CMV-associated TCR beta chains appeared to be HLA-restricted, and the HLA associations seemed to be driven largely by CMV exposure. A cluster of highly shared sequence variants was judged likely to be a technical artifact of the sequencing pipeline. CMV serostatus was the only immune exposure information available for the cohort. A later analysis associated approximately 17,000 TCR beta sequences with specific HLA alleles at a false discovery rate of 0.05. While some public TCRs were present in many individuals, most TCR sequences turned up only very rarely across donors.

The protocol used for the library was the immunoSEQ multiplex PCR assay. A mixture of 60 forward primers for TCR Vbeta segments and 13 reverse primers for TCR Jbeta segments was used in the multiplex PCR. Amplification of the CDR3 region of rearranged TCR beta genes was performed with a multiplex PCR assay on genomic DNA. The Illumina HiSeq System was used to sequence the amplified TCR beta libraries as 87-base-pair reads. Processing in the source paper ran as follows. In a later analysis, about 80 million unique TCR beta chains were counted across the 650 to 700 repertoires, and around 11 million of these chains were shared by at least two donors. Raw reads were error-corrected and collapsed into unique sequences with a nearest-neighbor algorithm that merged closely related sequences to remove PCR and sequencing errors. CDR3 sequences were aligned to IMGT reference sequences to assign V, D and J gene segments. For a sequence to be retained, at least a six-nucleotide match to both a V gene segment and a J gene segment was required. A rearrangement was called productive if the CDR3 had no stop codons and remained in frame with V and J, and every other rearrangement was called non-productive. CDR3 was defined according to IMGT convention as the region running from the second conserved V-encoded cysteine to the conserved J-encoded phenylalanine. The earlier analysis of about 590 of the donors excluded sequences that lacked an unambiguous match to a single V gene segment. In an earlier analysis of a few hundred of the donors, V segments were called functional above 56.7% productive rearrangements and were called segregating when the between-donor standard deviation exceeded 5%. To diagnose cytomegalovirus status from the catalog of TCR beta chain sequences, a statistical classification framework was built. In a later analysis, V and J genes were assigned by comparing TCR nucleotide sequences against IMGT/GENE-DB human TR gene sequences. Using the TCRdist pipeline, a later analysis assigned CDR3 sequences along with most-parsimonious VDJ recombination scenarios. In a later analysis, each TCR beta chain was defined by its CDR3 amino acid sequence together with its V-gene family, and reads without a unique V-gene family were excluded. In a later analysis, 550 to 650 highly shared, low-generation-probability nucleotide sequences were removed to address suspected cross-contamination and a sequencing artifact. A later analysis calculated a clonal expansion index for each public chain from normalized within-repertoire ranks of inferred template counts. In a later analysis, generation probabilities were computed using a VDJ recombination model fitted to out-of-frame rearrangements, and the results were checked against IGoR. Hypergeometric tests were used in a later analysis to score TCR-TCR, TCR-HLA and TCR-CMV co-occurrence, with a repertoire-size bias correction applied to the TCR pairs. In a later analysis, false discovery rates were estimated by permuting HLA or CMV assignments 20 times. A later analysis grouped co-occurring TCRs with DBSCAN, adding TCRdist sequence similarity when clustering within HLA-allele-positive subsets. For co-occurrence clustering, repertoires with fewer than 30,000 or more than 120,000 public chains were excluded, along with 5 or 6 repertoires with anomalous nucleotide sharing. The table was pulled from immuneACCESS by TCRdb, which kept in-frame rearrangements only. Such tables lose some clones; where checked, under half of the loss comes from unresolved V genes, and the rest has no known cause. The V and J calls and the clone size are those of that table, but D and trimming were determined from the DNA. The sample table records about 200,000 clones; over 75% of these occur just once. In total, the top ten clones hold just under 3% of the sample.

Note on this clone: The antigen this receptor binds is unknown. No clone much larger than this one lies a single base away; base qualities are absent.

The CDR3 runs 14 residues from the cysteine to the phenylalanine. The sequence is cut down to CDR3 DNA, 42 bases in frame from base 1. V drops 10 bases and J drops 0 bases, leaving 12 bases in between. CDR1 and CDR2, per the germline V gene, are SGHVS and FQNEAQ. The cohort was made up of approximately 700 healthy bone marrow donors. Cohort members were all nominally healthy when sampled, although unrecorded immune exposures were likely present. The donor was CMV seronegative and belonged to the group of roughly 330 seronegative cohort members. A peripheral blood sample was collected from each donor, and TCR beta sequencing was performed on peripheral blood mononuclear cells. The Qiagen DNeasy Blood Extraction Kit was used to extract genomic DNA from the blood cell samples.

This TCR came from a woman in her twenties or thirties in good health and CMV-seronegative. Sequenced: PBMCs. The chain is encoded by TRBV7-8 joined to TRBJ2-2; possibly the D gene is TRBD2, per 5 matching bases. The encoded CDR3 is CATVSASNTGELFF. The sequenced DNA: TGTGCCACCGTTAGCGCTTCGAACACCGGGGAGCTGTTTTTT.